Following are 7 T cell receptor beta chains from one sample sequenced in a study of T cell repertoires in cytomegalovirus infection (dated by TCRdb to between 2018 and 2020). Antigens of these TCRs are unknown. The run used an Illumina HiSeq 1500. The public reads were reanalyzed by TCRdb: fastp trimming at Q25, MiXCR alignment, in-frame beta chains only. Rows are unified per CDR3 protein, each entry keeping the most common DNA and genes. The sample records approximately 990,000 distinct CDR3 sequences, under 40% of which are singletons. Together, the top ten hold roughly 13% of the sample. Read against the paper, the sample's treatment or condition label means: in vitro stimulation with specific CMV peptide epitopes to enrich CMV-specific T cells. The sample here was cultured CD8+ T cells from PBMCs, taken from culture after CMV antigen stimulation. All receptors derive from a human donor in good health (CMV status not recorded). Some clones in this sample may be carry-over from other donors' samples.

The chain has TRBV7-9 and TRBJ2-4; D unresolved. Trimming removed 4 bases at V and 8 bases at J, with 18 bases between. Germline V gene sequence: CDR1 SEHNR, CDR2 FQNEAQ (reference sequence). The CDR3 length is 15 residues. The CDR3 loop reads CASSSTRNLGDIQYF. CDR3 coding DNA: TGTGCCAGCAGCTCCACCCGGAACCTCGGAGACATTCAGTACTTC.

This clonotype was detected ten times or more. The chain couples TRBV7-6 to TRBJ1-3, with D perhaps TRBD1 (6 bases). The V end was cut by 0 bases, the J end by 2 bases, with 11 bases between. The CDR3 is 16 amino acids. Per the germline V gene, CDR1 is SGHVS and CDR2 is FNYEAQ. The CDR3 is CASSLAGGSAGNTIYF. The CDR3 DNA follows: TGTGCCAGCAGCTTAGCGGGGGGCTCGGCTGGAAACACCATATATTTT.

The chain carries TRBV12-3 or TRBV12-4 and TRBJ1-4, with D maybe TRBD1 (5 bases). V was shortened by 8 bases and J by 7 bases, with 14 bases between the two germline ends. The CDR3 runs to 13 residues. Written as DNA, the CDR3 is TGTGCCAGCGAGGAGCAGGGCGGTGAAAAACTGTTTTTT. It translates to CASEEQGGEKLFF.

The V call is TRBV6-1, the J call TRBJ2-2; D is unclear. Trimming cost V 2 bases and J 4 bases, with 11 bases left between them. This CDR3 region has 15 residues. CDR1 is MNHNS and CDR2 is SASEGT in the germline V gene. CDR3 amino acids: CASSEMSIATGELFF. In nucleotides, the CDR3 is TGTGCCAGCAGTGAAATGTCAATCGCCACCGGGGAGCTGTTTTTT.

This clonotype was recorded a few times. The rearrangement uses TRBV12-3 or TRBV12-4 and TRBJ2-5; maybe TRBD2 (6 bases). There are 14 residues in the CDR3. Trimming took 6 bases from V and 1 from J, leaving 12 bases between them. The CDR3 DNA is TGTGCCAGCAGAGCTCTCGGGGGCCAAGAGACCCAGTACTTC. It specifies CASRALGGQETQYF.

Ten or more counts support this clonotype. The chain carries TRBV7-8 and TRBJ2-7; 8 bases align to TRBD1. Losses at the gene ends were 1 base for V and 6 bases for J; bases not matched to a gene: 2. The CDR3 has 13 residues. CDR1 is SGHVS and CDR2 is FQNEAQ in the germline V gene. The CDR3 coding sequence is TGTGCCAGCAGCTTAGGGACAGGGATCGAGCAGTACGTC. As protein: CASSLGTGIEQYV.

The chain combines TRBV28 with TRBJ2-1, with D possibly being TRBD1 or TRBD2 (5 bases each). This CDR3 contains 14 residues. Deletions cut 7 bases from V and 6 bases from J, with 16 bases between. CDR1 and CDR2 from the germline V gene are MDHEN and SYDVKM. In nucleotides, the CDR3 is TGTGCCAGCAAATTAGGGGACGCCCCCAATGAGCAGTTCTTC. Amino acid sequence: CASKLGDAPNEQFF. The full variable domain, completed using reference TRBV28 and TRBJ2-1, is DVKVTQSSRYLVKRTGEKVFLECVQDMDHENMFWYRQDPGLGLRLIYFSYDVKMKEKGDIPEGYSVSREKKERFSLILESASTNQTSMYLCASKLGDAPNEQFFGPGTRLTVL.